Presented here are 14 T cell receptor beta chains from one specimen sequenced in a study of OX40 agonist ivuxolimab in advanced cancers. Produced via immunoSEQ multiplex PCR; TCRdb's table is partial and in-frame only. The table shows fewer than 80,000 clones, with about 89% occurring only once. Sample: CD4+ or CD8+ T cells sorted from blood, taken in a trial of the OX40 agonist ivuxolimab. All receptors come from an adult with an advanced solid tumor such as melanoma, head and neck, liver or kidney cancer.

The genes are TRBV19 and TRBJ2-1, with D unclear. The V end lost 6 bases, the J end lost 8 bases, and 8 bases lay between the germline ends. This CDR3 contains 11 residues. Germline CDR1 reads LNHDA; CDR2 reads SQIVND (reference sequence). In DNA, the CDR3 is TGTGCCAGTAGGGTTTCGGATGAGCAGTTCTTC. It translates to CASRVSDEQFF.

The V and J genes are TRBV16 and TRBJ2-7, with a possible D match to TRBD1 (5 bases). CDR1 and CDR2 (germline): KGHSY, FQNENV. CDR3 length: 13 residues. The V end lost 5 bases, the J end lost 11 bases, and 19 bases lay between the germline ends. CDR3 in DNA: TGTGCCAGCAGCAACACAGTGCAGGGTGGGGAGTACTTC. It yields the protein CASSNTVQGGEYF. The variable domain in full, with the rest retrieved from reference TRBV16 and TRBJ2-7, is GEEVAQTPKHLVRGEGQKAKLYCAPIKGHSYVFWYQQVLKNEFKFLISFQNENVFDETGMPKERFSAKCLPNSPCSLEIQATKLEDSAVYFCASSNTVQGGEYFGPGTRLTVT.

Notes on this clone: Other DNA sequences in the same sample also yield this CDR3. V is TRBV19 and J is TRBJ1-1, with D hard to call. The germline V gene has CDR1 LNHDA and CDR2 SQIVND (reference sequence). Trimming took 1 base from V and 2 from J, leaving 5 bases between them. CDR3 length: 13 residues. This CDR3 is CASSIGGNTEAFF. The CDR3 DNA is TGTGCCAGTAGTATAGGCGGTAACACTGAAGCTTTCTTT.

The V and J genes are TRBV5-5 and TRBJ1-5, with 8 nucleotides matching TRBD1. Germline lookup yields CDR1 SGHKS and CDR2 YYEKEE (reference sequence). The trim removed 0 bases at V and 3 bases at J, leaving 2 bases unmatched. The CDR3 covers 15 residues. The CDR3 spells CASSLGQGINQPQHF. CDR3 sequence (DNA): TGTGCCAGCAGCTTGGGACAGGGGATCAATCAGCCCCAGCATTTT.

The chain joins TRBV7-2 to TRBJ2-7; 7 bases agree with TRBD2. Germline CDR1 SGHTA, CDR2 FQGNSA. The CDR3 covers 17 residues. J gave up 7 bases and V 4 bases, and 19 bases lay outside the gene matches. The CDR3 region is CASSSTSALPKRYEQYF. In DNA form, the CDR3 reads TGTGCCAGCAGCTCAACTAGCGCTCTCCCAAAACGGTATGAGCAGTACTTC.

Details on this clone: The same CDR3 is also encoded by other DNA sequences in this sample. The chain couples TRBV5-4 to TRBJ2-4; D assignment may be TRBD1 or TRBD2 (6 bases each). The CDR3 is 17 amino acids. The germline V gene encodes CDR1 SGHNT and CDR2 YYREEE (reference sequence). V lost 0 bases and J 0 bases, leaving 13 bases between the germline ends. CDR3 bases: TGTGCCAGCAGCTTGGTTACAGGGCGGGGAGCCAAAAACATTCAGTACTTC. Protein product: CASSLVTGRGAKNIQYF.

V is TRBV19 and J is TRBJ2-1; D is undetermined. This CDR3 has 16 amino acids. Trimming took 0 bases from V and 3 from J, leaving 12 bases between them. Germline loops: CDR1 LNHDA, CDR2 SQIVND (reference sequence). This CDR3 reads CASSIDPETYYNEQFF. The CDR3 bases are TGTGCCAGTAGTATAGACCCTGAGACTTACTACAATGAGCAGTTCTTC.

V usage is TRBV30 and J usage is TRBJ2-7, with D tentatively TRBD2 (6 bases). This CDR3 spans 13 amino acids. The germline CDR1 and CDR2 sequences are GTSNPN and SVGIG (reference sequence). Trimming cost V 2 bases and J 0 bases, with 8 bases left between them. CDR3 sequence reads: CAWSPGSSYEQYF. The CDR3 DNA sequence: TGTGCCTGGAGTCCCGGGAGCTCCTACGAGCAGTACTTC.

This rearrangement joins TRBV7-9 to TRBJ2-7; possibly TRBD2 for D (6 bases). Germline loops: CDR1 SEHNR, CDR2 FQNEAQ (reference sequence). This CDR3 has 16 amino acids. V lost 4 bases, J lost 1 base, and 17 bases lay in between. The CDR3, as DNA: TGTGCCAGCAGCTCTCCCAGGGAGGACAATTCCTACGAGCAGTACTTC. Translated, it gives CASSSPREDNSYEQYF.

The CDR3 here is CASSLVTYEQYF. CDR3 bases: TGTGCCAGCAGCTTAGTTACCTACGAGCAGTACTTC. The chain couples TRBV7-9 to TRBJ2-7; no clear D. Germline V gives CDR1 SEHNR, CDR2 FQNEAQ (reference sequence). The CDR3 totals 12 residues. The V end was cut by 1 base, the J end by 2 bases, with 3 bases between.

This chain joins TRBV28 and TRBJ1-5, with no clear D. The CDR3 is 16 residues long. In germline, CDR1 is MDHEN, CDR2 SYDVKM. The ends were cut back, 8 bases at V and 0 bases at J, with 17 bases in the middle. CDR3 DNA sequence: TGTGCCAGCCTGACCCGGATCGCATATAGCAATCAGCCCCAGCATTTT. Its translation: CASLTRIAYSNQPQHF.

As for this clone: One end of the junction fails to match germline, which may point to a read error. CDR3 DNA sequence: TGTGCTAGCAGCTTATCTAGCGGGAGTAAAAGGGAGACCCAGTACTTC. This encodes CASSLSSGSKRETQYF. V gene TRBV7-7 combines with J gene TRBJ2-5; the match to TRBD2 covers 10 bases. From germline, CDR1 is SSHAT and CDR2 FNYEAQ (reference sequence). This CDR3 spans 16 amino acids. Looking up the rest from reference TRBV7-7 and TRBJ2-5 gives the full variable domain: GAGVSQSPRYKVTKRGQDVTLRCDPISSHATLYWYQQALGQGPEFLTYFNYEAQPDKSGLPSDRFSAERPEGSISTLTIQRTEQRDSAMYRCASSLSSGSKRETQYFGPGTRLLVL.

This clone has only one observation. The V and J genes are TRBV19 and TRBJ2-5; TRBD2 matches 8 bases. The assigned J gene may be wrong: the sequence end matches TRBJ2-7 better. The CDR3 covers 14 residues. Per the germline V gene, CDR1 is LNHDA and CDR2 is SQIVND (reference sequence). The CDR3 is CASSTGGGIYEQYF. CDR3 sequence (DNA): TGTGCCAGTAGTACCGGGGGGGGAATCTACGAGCAGTACTTC.

As to this clone: An end of the junction differs from the germline gene, which may be a read error. The V call is TRBV5-6, the J call TRBJ2-7; D assignment may be TRBD1 or TRBD2 (5 bases each). The CDR3 runs to 13 residues. Germline V lookup: CDR1 SGHDT, CDR2 YYEEEE. In DNA form, the CDR3 reads TGTGCCAGCAGCTTAGGGACCTCCTCCGAGCAGTACTTC. Translation gives CASSLGTSSEQYF.